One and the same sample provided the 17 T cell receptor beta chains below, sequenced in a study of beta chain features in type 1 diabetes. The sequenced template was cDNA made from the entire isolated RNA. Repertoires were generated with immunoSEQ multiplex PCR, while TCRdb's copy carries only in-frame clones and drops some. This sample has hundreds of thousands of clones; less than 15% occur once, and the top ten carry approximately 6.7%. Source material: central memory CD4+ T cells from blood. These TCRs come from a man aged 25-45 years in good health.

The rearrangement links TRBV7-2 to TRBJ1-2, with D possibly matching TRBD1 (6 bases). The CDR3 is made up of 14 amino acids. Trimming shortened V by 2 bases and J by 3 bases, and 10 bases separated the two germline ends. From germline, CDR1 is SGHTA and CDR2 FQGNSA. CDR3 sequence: CASSLTGYDYGYTF. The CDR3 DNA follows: TGTGCCAGCAGCTTAACAGGGTATGACTATGGCTACACCTTC.

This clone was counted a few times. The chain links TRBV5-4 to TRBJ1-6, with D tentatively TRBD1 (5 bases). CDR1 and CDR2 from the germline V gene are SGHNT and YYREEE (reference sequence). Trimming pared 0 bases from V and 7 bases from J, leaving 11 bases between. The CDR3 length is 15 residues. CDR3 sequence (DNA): TGTGCCAGCAGCTTGGTCGGGGGGAGGAATTCACCCCTCCACTTT. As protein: CASSLVGGRNSPLHF.

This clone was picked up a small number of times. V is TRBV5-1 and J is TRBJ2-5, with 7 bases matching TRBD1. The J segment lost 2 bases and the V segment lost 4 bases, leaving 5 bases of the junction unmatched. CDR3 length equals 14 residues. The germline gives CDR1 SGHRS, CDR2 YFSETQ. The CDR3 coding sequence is TGCGCCAGCAGCCGGATGGGACAGCAAGAGACCCAGTACTTC. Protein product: CASSRMGQQETQYF.

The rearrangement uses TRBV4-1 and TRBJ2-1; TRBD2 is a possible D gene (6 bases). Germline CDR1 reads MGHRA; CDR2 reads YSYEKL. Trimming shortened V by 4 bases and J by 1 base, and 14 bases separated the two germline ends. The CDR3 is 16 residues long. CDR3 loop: CASSPARGDSYNEQFF. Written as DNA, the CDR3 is TGCGCCAGCAGCCCCGCCCGCGGGGATTCCTACAATGAGCAGTTCTTC.

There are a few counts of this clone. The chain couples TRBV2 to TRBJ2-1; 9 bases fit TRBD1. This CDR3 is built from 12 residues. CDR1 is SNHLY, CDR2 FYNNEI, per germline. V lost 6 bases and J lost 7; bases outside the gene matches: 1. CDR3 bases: TGTGCCAGCAGCGGGACAGGGAATGAGCAGTTCTTC. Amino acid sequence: CASSGTGNEQFF.

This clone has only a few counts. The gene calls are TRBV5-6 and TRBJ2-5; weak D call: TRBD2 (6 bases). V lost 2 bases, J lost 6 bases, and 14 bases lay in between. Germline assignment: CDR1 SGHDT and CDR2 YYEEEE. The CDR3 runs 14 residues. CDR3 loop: CASSFSSGVQTQYF. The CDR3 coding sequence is TGTGCCAGCAGCTTTAGTTCGGGAGTGCAGACCCAGTACTTC.

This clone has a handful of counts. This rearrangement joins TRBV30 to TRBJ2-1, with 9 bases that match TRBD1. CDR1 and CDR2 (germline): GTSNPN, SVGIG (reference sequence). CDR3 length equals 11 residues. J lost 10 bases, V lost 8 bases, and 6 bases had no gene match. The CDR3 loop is CAGDRGGEQFF. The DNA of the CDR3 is TGTGCCGGTGACAGGGGGGGGGAGCAGTTCTTC. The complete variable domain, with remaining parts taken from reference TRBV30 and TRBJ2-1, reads SQTIHQWPATLVQPVGSPLSLECTVEGTSNPNLYWYRQAAGRGLQLLFYSVGIGQISSEVPQNLSASRPQDRQFILSSKKLLLSDSGFYLCAGDRGGEQFFGPGTRLTVL.

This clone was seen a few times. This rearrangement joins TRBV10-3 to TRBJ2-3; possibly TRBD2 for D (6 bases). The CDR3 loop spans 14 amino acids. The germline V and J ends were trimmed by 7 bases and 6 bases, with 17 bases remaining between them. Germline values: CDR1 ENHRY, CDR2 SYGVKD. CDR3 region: CAINHPGGRDTQYF. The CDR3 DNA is TGTGCCATCAACCACCCCGGGGGTAGGGATACGCAGTATTTT.

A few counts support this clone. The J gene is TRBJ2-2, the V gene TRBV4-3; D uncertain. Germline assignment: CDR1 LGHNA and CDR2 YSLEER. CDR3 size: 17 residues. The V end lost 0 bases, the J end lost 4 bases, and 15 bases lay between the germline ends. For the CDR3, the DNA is TGCGCCAGCAGCCAAGATCCCAGACACACTTCCACCGGGGAGCTGTTTTTT. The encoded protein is CASSQDPRHTSTGELFF.

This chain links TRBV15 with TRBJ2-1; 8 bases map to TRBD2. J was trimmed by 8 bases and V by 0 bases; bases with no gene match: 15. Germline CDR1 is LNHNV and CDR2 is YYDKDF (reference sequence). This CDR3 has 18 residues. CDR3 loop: CATSRDRFRRGGLYEQFF. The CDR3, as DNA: TGTGCCACCAGCAGAGATCGTTTCCGACGGGGGGGCCTCTATGAGCAGTTCTTC. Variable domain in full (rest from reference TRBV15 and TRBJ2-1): DAMVIQNPRYQVTQFGKPVTLSCSQTLNHNVMYWYQQKSSQAPKLLFHYYDKDFNNEADTPDNFQSRRPNTSFCFLDIRSPGLGDTAMYLCATSRDRFRRGGLYEQFFGPGTRLTVL.

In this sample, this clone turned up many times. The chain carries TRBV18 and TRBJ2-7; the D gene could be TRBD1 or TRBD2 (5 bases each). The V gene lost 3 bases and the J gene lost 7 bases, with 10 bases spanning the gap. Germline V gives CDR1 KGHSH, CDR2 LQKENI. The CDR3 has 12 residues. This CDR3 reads CASSPDGAEQYV. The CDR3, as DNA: TGTGCCAGCTCACCGGACGGGGCGGAGCAGTACGTC.

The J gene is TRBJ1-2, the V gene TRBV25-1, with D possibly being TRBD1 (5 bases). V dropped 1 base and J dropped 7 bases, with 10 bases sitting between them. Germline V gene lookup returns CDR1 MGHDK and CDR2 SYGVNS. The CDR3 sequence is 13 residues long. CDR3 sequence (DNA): TGTGCCAGCAGTGAATCAACCAGGGCTGGCTACACCTTC. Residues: CASSESTRAGYTF.

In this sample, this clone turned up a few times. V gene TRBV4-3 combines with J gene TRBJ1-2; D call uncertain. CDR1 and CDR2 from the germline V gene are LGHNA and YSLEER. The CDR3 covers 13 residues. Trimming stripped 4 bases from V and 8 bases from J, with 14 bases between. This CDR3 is CASSPKGVEGYTF. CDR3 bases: TGCGCCAGCAGCCCTAAGGGTGTCGAGGGCTACACCTTC.

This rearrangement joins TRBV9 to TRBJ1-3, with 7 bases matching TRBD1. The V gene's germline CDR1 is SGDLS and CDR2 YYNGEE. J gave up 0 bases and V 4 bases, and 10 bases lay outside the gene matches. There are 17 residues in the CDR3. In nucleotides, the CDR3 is TGTGCCAGCAGCCCGTACGGACAGGTGGTCTCTGGAAACACCATATATTTT. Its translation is CASSPYGQVVSGNTIYF.

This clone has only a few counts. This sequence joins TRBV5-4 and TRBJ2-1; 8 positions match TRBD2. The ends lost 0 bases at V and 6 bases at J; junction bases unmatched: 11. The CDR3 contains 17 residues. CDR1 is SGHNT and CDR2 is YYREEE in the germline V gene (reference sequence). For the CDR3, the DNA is TGTGCCAGCAGCTTGGGGACCGGGACTAGGGTACCCAATGAGCAGTTCTTC. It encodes CASSLGTGTRVPNEQFF. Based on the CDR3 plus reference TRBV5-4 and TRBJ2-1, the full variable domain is ETGVTQSPTHLIKTRGQQVTLRCSSQSGHNTVSWYQQALGQGPQFIFQYYREEENGRGNFPPRFSGLQFPNYSSELNVNALELDDSALYLCASSLGTGTRVPNEQFFGPGTRLTVL.

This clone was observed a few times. The CDR3 sequence is CAIAVRGTSNYGYTF. The CDR3 coding sequence is TGTGCCATCGCGGTACGGGGGACCTCGAACTATGGCTACACCTTC. The gene calls are TRBV10-3 and TRBJ1-2, with D possibly TRBD1 on 5 matching bases. Trimming pared 8 bases from V and 2 bases from J, leaving 18 bases between. Germline assignment: CDR1 ENHRY and CDR2 SYGVKD. The CDR3 length is 15 residues.

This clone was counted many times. CDR3 nucleotides: TGTGCCAGCCTACAGGGAGCCGGGGCCAACGTCCTGACTTTC. It encodes CASLQGAGANVLTF. The genes are TRBV18 and TRBJ2-6; a possible D gene is TRBD1 (6 bases). The length of the CDR3 is 14 residues. Trimming took off 8 bases at V and 4 bases at J, with 12 bases between the two ends. Germline CDR1 and CDR2: KGHSH and LQKENI.